One sample yielded the 16 T cell receptor beta chains listed below, sequenced in a study of T cell repertoires in cytomegalovirus infection. TCRdb recomputed calls from the reads with MiXCR, one row per CDR3 protein. This sample carries about 100,000 distinct CDR3 sequences, more than 20% of them seen once, and the ten largest clones take approximately 40%. The sequenced sample was CD8+ T cells from PBMCs. These receptors came from a human donor in good health (CMV status not recorded). Some clones in this sample may be carry-over from other donors' samples.

This clonotype has just a few counts. V gene TRBV12-3 or TRBV12-4 combines with J gene TRBJ1-6, with D maybe TRBD1 (5 bases). The V end was cut by 4 bases, the J end by 8 bases, with 12 bases between. The CDR3 covers 14 residues. The CDR3 loop is CASSSRDAYSPLHF. CDR3 DNA sequence: TGTGCCAGCAGTTCCCGGGACGCATATTCACCCCTCCACTTT.

This clonotype was found a few times. V usage is TRBV5-1 and J usage is TRBJ2-1; 10 positions match TRBD2. The germline V gene encodes CDR1 SGHRS and CDR2 YFSETQ. The CDR3 loop spans 15 amino acids. V was clipped by 4 bases and J by 7 bases; unmatched bases: 8. Here the CDR3 reads CASSPGSGRGNEQFF. The CDR3 nucleotides are TGCGCCAGCAGCCCCGGGAGCGGGAGGGGGAATGAGCAGTTCTTC.

The chain links TRBV6-1 to TRBJ2-1, with 12 bases lining up with TRBD2. The CDR3 length is 15 residues. CDR1 MNHNS and CDR2 SASEGT come from the germline V gene. The V segment lost 6 bases and the J segment 5 bases; nucleotides outside the gene matches: 5. CDR3 sequence: CASRVTSGSNNEQFF. As DNA, the CDR3 is TGTGCCAGCAGAGTGACTAGCGGGAGTAACAATGAGCAGTTCTTC.

This clonotype has a handful of counts. The rearrangement joins TRBV7-6 to TRBJ1-4, with TRBD1 identical over 8 bases. This CDR3 has 13 residues. CDR1 is SGHVS, CDR2 FNYEAQ, per germline. V lost 11 bases to trimming and J lost 8 bases; unmatched junction nucleotides: 10. CDR3 sequence: CAGDRGPGEKLFF. CDR3 bases: TGTGCCGGTGACAGGGGACCGGGAGAAAAACTGTTTTTT.

This clonotype was detected ten times or more. This sequence joins TRBV28 and TRBJ2-7, with 7 bases lining up with TRBD1. In germline, CDR1 is MDHEN, CDR2 SYDVKM. CDR3 length: 15 amino acids. The V and J ends lost 4 bases and 3 bases, in that order; junction bases with no gene match: 9. CDR3 bases: TGTGCCAGCAGTTCCCCCCGGGACAGCATCTACGAGCAGTACTTC. Translation: CASSSPRDSIYEQYF.

The DNA for the CDR3 is TGTGCCAGCAGCCTCCGGGACAGGGGGCTAAACTATAACAATGAGCAGTTCTTC. Translated, it gives CASSLRDRGLNYNNEQFF. The rearrangement links TRBV6-6 to TRBJ2-1; 12 bases agree with TRBD1. Germline V gene sequence: CDR1 MNHNY, CDR2 SVGAGI (reference sequence). The CDR3 length is 18 residues. Trimming cost V 6 bases and J 5 bases; bases outside gene matches: 14.

This clonotype has a handful of counts. The CDR3: CASSFGQENYGYTF. In DNA form, the CDR3 reads TGTGCCAGCAGCTTCGGGCAGGAGAACTATGGCTACACCTTC. V gene TRBV7-9 combines with J gene TRBJ1-2; D gene uncertain. This CDR3 region has 14 residues. The germline V gene has CDR1 SEHNR and CDR2 FQNEAQ (reference sequence). V was shortened by 3 bases and J by 2 bases, with 10 bases between the two germline ends.

This clonotype came up many times. V is TRBV6-5 and J is TRBJ1-1, with D maybe TRBD1 (5 bases). CDR3 length: 13 amino acids. Looked up from germline, CDR1 is MNHEY and CDR2 is SVGAGI. The germline V and J ends were trimmed by 6 bases and 4 bases, with 12 bases remaining between them. The CDR3 region has the DNA TGTGCCAGCAGCCTGGTGGGACGCACTGAAGCTTTCTTT. This sequence encodes CASSLVGRTEAFF.

This clonotype was counted only a few times. The genes are TRBV7-9 and TRBJ2-1; D is unclear. CDR1 and CDR2 from the germline V gene are SEHNR and FQNEAQ (reference sequence). The CDR3 is 12 residues long. V dropped 1 base and J dropped 10 bases, with 8 bases sitting between them. This chain's CDR3 is CASSLGTQEQFF. CDR3 coding DNA: TGTGCCAGCAGCTTAGGGACCCAAGAGCAGTTCTTC.

This clonotype has just a few counts. This chain uses TRBV20-1 with TRBJ1-6; TRBD1 matches 7 bases. The CDR3 runs 16 residues. Germline V gives CDR1 DFQATT, CDR2 SNEGSKA (reference sequence). Trimming cost V 1 base and J 6 bases; bases outside gene matches: 9. The CDR3 is CSARGPRTGVNSPLHF. The CDR3 DNA follows: TGCAGTGCTAGAGGGCCTCGGACAGGCGTTAATTCACCCCTCCACTTT.

This clonotype was counted at least ten times. V and J are TRBV7-9 and TRBJ2-7; possibly TRBD1 for D (6 bases). Germline CDR1 reads SEHNR; CDR2 reads FQNEAQ (reference sequence). The CDR3 is 19 residues long. Deletions cut 4 bases from V and 2 bases from J, with 27 bases between. Here the CDR3 DNA reads TGTGCCAGCAGCTCAACAGAAACTGAAACAGGGAGATCCCCCTACGAGCAGTACTTC. Translated, it gives CASSSTETETGRSPYEQYF.

This clonotype was seen repeatedly, ten times or more. The chain employs TRBV7-2 and TRBJ2-3; D is uncertain. Germline V lookup: CDR1 SGHTA, CDR2 FQGNSA. Deletions cut 4 bases from V and 4 bases from J, with 12 bases between. This CDR3 has 14 amino acids. The CDR3 loop reads CASSCFCPADTQYF. The CDR3 coding sequence is TGTGCCAGCAGCTGCTTCTGCCCGGCAGATACGCAGTATTTT.

This clonotype has more than one count but fewer than ten. The chain is built from TRBV11-1 and TRBJ2-7, with 7 bases matching TRBD1. Germline values: CDR1 SGHAT, CDR2 FQDESV (reference sequence). CDR3 size: 15 residues. Losses at the gene ends were 1 base for V and 0 bases for J; bases not matched to a gene: 3. CDR3 protein: CASSLEGQSSYEQYF. For the CDR3, the DNA is TGTGCCAGCAGCTTAGAGGGACAGAGCTCCTACGAGCAGTACTTC.

This rearrangement joins TRBV7-9 to TRBJ1-1; D is unresolved. The ends were cut back, 2 bases at V and 5 bases at J, with 15 bases in the middle. The CDR3 extends over 15 amino acids. Per germline, CDR1 SEHNR and CDR2 FQNEAQ (reference sequence). CDR3 region: CASSLRVSLGTEAFF. CDR3 in DNA: TGTGCCAGCAGCTTAAGGGTCAGTCTCGGAACTGAAGCTTTCTTT.

This clonotype was seen more than once but under ten times. The chain has TRBV6-5 and TRBJ2-1, with 9 bases aligning to TRBD2. CDR1 is MNHEY and CDR2 is SVGAGI in the germline V gene. The V and J ends lost 2 bases and 7 bases, in that order; junction bases with no gene match: 9. The CDR3 sequence is 16 residues long. This chain's CDR3 is CASSYSLERGANEQFF. The CDR3 region has the DNA TGTGCCAGCAGTTACAGCCTCGAGCGGGGGGCAAATGAGCAGTTCTTC.

This clonotype has just a few counts. V and J are TRBV7-6 and TRBJ2-2, with 7 bases aligning to TRBD1. Germline CDR1 and CDR2: SGHVS and FNYEAQ. CDR3 length equals 15 residues. The V and J ends lost 4 bases and 4 bases, in that order; junction bases with no gene match: 6. This CDR3 is CASSSGTVGTGELFF. Written as DNA, the CDR3 is TGTGCCAGCAGCTCCGGGACAGTCGGCACCGGGGAGCTGTTTTTT.